The sequence of this T cell receptor (beta chain) was determined in a study of blood T cell repertoires in COVID-19. In the study overall: The samples span acute and convalescent COVID-19 from the United States, Italy and Spain.

Source study methods: From reference gene primer amplification, estimates of nucleated cell counts were derived. Libraries were prepared by immunoSEQ multiplex PCR; TCRdb keeps only in-frame clonotypes and omits some of them. V and J calls and clone size are as listed in that table; D and trimming were resolved from the DNA. The table shows more than 100,000 clones, with 84% occurring only once. Sequences were obtained from PBMCs or T cells enriched from blood (not recorded which). The receptor was isolated from a woman younger than 45 who had recovered from COVID-19.

CDR3 sequence: CASSERALSYNEQFF. The CDR3 DNA is TGTGCCAGCAGTGAGCGTGCGCTCTCCTACAATGAGCAGTTCTTC. V is TRBV6-2 or TRBV6-3 and J is TRBJ2-1; D not resolved. Per the germline V gene, CDR1 is MNHEY and CDR2 is SVGEGT. Trimming stripped 5 bases from V and 0 bases from J, with 11 bases between. The CDR3 runs to 15 residues.